This T cell receptor (beta chain) appears in the sequencing data of a study of human T cells and chemical hapten exposure. Germline CDR1 is MNHEY and CDR2 is SVGEGT. The V segment lost 4 bases and the J segment 5 bases; nucleotides outside the gene matches: 8. This CDR3 has 16 amino acids. TCRdb recomputed calls from the RACE reads with MiXCR, one row per CDR3 protein. Here the sample spans 380,000 or so distinct CDR3 sequences, approximately 4.4% being singletons. Specified time point: patch test 1, 2 weeks after DPC sensitization. The treatment here: therapeutic diphenylcyclopropenone sensitization with weekly scalp DPC.

The TCR comes from a woman in her forties or fifties with alopecia areata. Some clones in this sample may be carry-over from other donors' samples. The sample consisted of whole blood, taken in connection with sensitization to the hapten diphenylcyclopropenone (DPC). The rearrangement joins TRBV6-2 or TRBV6-3 to TRBJ2-5; 12 bases map to TRBD1. CDR3 nucleotide sequence: TGTGCCAGCAGTTGGGACCGGGACAGGGGGCTGGAGACCCAGTACTTC. As protein: CASSWDRDRGLETQYF.